The 14 T cell receptor beta chains below were found in one sample sequenced in a study of OX40 agonist ivuxolimab in advanced cancers. Libraries were prepared by immunoSEQ multiplex PCR; TCRdb keeps only in-frame clonotypes and omits some of them. This table has about 73,000 clones, about 85% appearing once. The sample here was CD4+ or CD8+ T cells sorted from blood, taken in a trial of the OX40 agonist ivuxolimab. These receptors all stem from an adult with an advanced solid tumor such as melanoma, head and neck, liver or kidney cancer.

The rearrangement uses TRBV5-1 and TRBJ2-7, with D possibly TRBD2 on 6 matching bases. The CDR3 loop spans 14 amino acids. V dropped 3 bases and J dropped 0 bases, with 10 bases sitting between them. Germline-derived CDR1 and CDR2 are SGHRS and YFSETQ. Written as DNA, the CDR3 is TGCGCCAGCAGCTCAGGAGGGAGCTCCTACGAGCAGTACTTC. Protein sequence: CASSSGGSSYEQYF.

The rearrangement uses TRBV6-6 and TRBJ2-7, with no clear D. Germline V gene data show CDR1 as MNHNY and CDR2 as SVGAGI (reference sequence). This CDR3 is 13 amino acids long. The ends were cut back, 6 bases at V and 2 bases at J, with 11 bases in the middle. The CDR3 sequence is CASRETATYEQYF. CDR3 nucleotides: TGTGCCAGCAGAGAAACAGCTACCTACGAGCAGTACTTC.

V usage is TRBV19 and J usage is TRBJ1-5, with TRBD1 identical over 11 bases. CDR3 length: 18 amino acids. V lost 4 bases to trimming and J lost 3 bases; unmatched junction nucleotides: 11. Per germline, CDR1 LNHDA and CDR2 SQIVND (reference sequence). The CDR3 reads CASSRTGGPPGNNQPQHF. The CDR3 DNA reads TGTGCCAGTAGTAGGACAGGGGGCCCGCCTGGAAACAATCAGCCCCAGCATTTT.

The chain links TRBV7-3 to TRBJ2-7, with 8 nucleotides matching TRBD1. After removal of 5 bases from V and 2 bases from J, the junction contained 2 bases not matched to a gene. The CDR3 spans 13 residues. CDR1 and CDR2 from the germline V gene are SGHTA and FQGTGA. CDR3 in DNA: TGTGCCAGCAGCCCAGGGGGCCCCTACGAGCAGTACTTC. It encodes CASSPGGPYEQYF.

This clone occurred once. The chain has TRBV2 and TRBJ1-2; D may be TRBD1 (5 bases). In germline, CDR1 is SNHLY, CDR2 FYNNEI. The CDR3 is made up of 14 amino acids. V lost 1 base to trimming and J lost 8 bases, with 14 bases between them. The CDR3 region has the DNA TGTGCCAGCAGTGAAGAGCAGGGTCGAGGAGGCTACACCTTC. This codes for CASSEEQGRGGYTF.

The chain combines TRBV7-2 with TRBJ2-1; no clear D. Germline loops: CDR1 SGHTA, CDR2 FQGNSA. The CDR3 length is 16 residues. V was pared by 0 bases and J by 2 bases, with 11 bases between. The CDR3 protein is CASSLASAMAYNEQFF. In DNA form, the CDR3 reads TGTGCCAGCAGCTTAGCCAGCGCGATGGCCTACAATGAGCAGTTCTTC.

The rearrangement joins TRBV12-5 to TRBJ2-3; D remains ambiguous. This CDR3 is 13 amino acids long. Germline V lookup: CDR1 LGHNT, CDR2 FRNRAP. Trimming removed 7 bases at V and 1 base at J, with 9 bases between. The DNA of the CDR3 is TGTGCTAGTGTTGAGGAGCGCACAGATACGCAGTATTTT. Its protein product is CASVEERTDTQYF.

The V and J genes are TRBV6-5 and TRBJ1-1, with 8 bases aligning to TRBD1. V was pared by 7 bases and J by 1 base, with 2 bases of the junction left unmatched. This CDR3 is built from 13 residues. Germline values: CDR1 MNHEY, CDR2 SVGAGI. CDR3 region: CASTQGENTEAFF. The DNA of the CDR3 is TGTGCCAGCACACAGGGGGAGAACACTGAAGCTTTCTTT.

The chain is built from TRBV19 and TRBJ2-2, with 12 bases fitting TRBD2. The CDR3 has 16 amino acids. The V segment lost 5 bases and the J segment 4 bases; nucleotides outside the gene matches: 5. Germline assignment: CDR1 LNHDA and CDR2 SQIVND (reference sequence). CDR3 nucleotides: TGTGCCAGTAGTCCACTAGCGGGGGGACTCACCGGGGAGCTGTTTTTT. It yields the protein CASSPLAGGLTGELFF. The variable domain in full, completed from reference TRBV19 and TRBJ2-2, reads DGGITQSPKYLFRKEGQNVTLSCEQNLNHDAMYWYRQDPGQGLRLIYYSQIVNDFQKGDIAEGYSVSREKKESFPLTVTSAQKNPTAFYLCASSPLAGGLTGELFFGEGSRLTVL.

Turning to this clone: At one end, the junction sequence differs from germline, possibly due to a read error. V is TRBV18 and J is TRBJ1-1, with 9 bases matching TRBD1. The CDR3 loop spans 17 amino acids. Germline-derived CDR1 and CDR2 are KGHSH and LQKENI. DNA for the CDR3: TGTGCCAGCTCACCAGGGTCATCCGGGACAGGGAACTCTGAAGCTTTCTTT. This encodes CASSPGSSGTGNSEAFF.

The chain carries TRBV28 and TRBJ1-1; 10 bases map to TRBD1. Germline CDR1 MDHEN, CDR2 SYDVKM. The CDR3 length is 15 residues. V was clipped by 2 bases and J by 4 bases; unmatched bases: 4. The CDR3 loop reads CASSLMWTGGTEAFF. The CDR3 DNA reads TGTGCCAGCAGTTTAATGTGGACAGGGGGCACTGAAGCTTTCTTT.

The V gene is TRBV7-9, the J gene TRBJ2-2; no clear D. The CDR3 extends over 16 amino acids. Looked up from germline, CDR1 is SEHNR and CDR2 is FQNEAQ (reference sequence). Trimming stripped 1 base from V and 1 base from J, with 10 bases between. The CDR3 loop reads CASSLVGLLNTGELFF. The CDR3 DNA reads as TGTGCCAGCAGCTTAGTTGGGCTCCTGAACACCGGGGAGCTGTTTTTT.

The chain recombines TRBV5-4 with TRBJ2-3; TRBD2 aligns across 10 bases. CDR1 and CDR2 from the germline V gene are SGHNT and YYREEE (reference sequence). With 4 bases clipped from V and 2 bases from J, the junction kept 7 bases outside the gene matches. This CDR3 has 16 amino acids. In DNA, the CDR3 is TGTGCCAGCAGCCGTAAAAGCGGGGGGGCCACAGATACGCAGTATTTT. Protein: CASSRKSGGATDTQYF.

The chain joins TRBV5-4 to TRBJ2-5; D not certain. In germline, CDR1 is SGHNT, CDR2 YYREEE (reference sequence). The CDR3 runs to 13 residues. The V end was cut by 1 base, the J end by 5 bases, with 9 bases between. This chain's CDR3 is CASSLPRMETQYF. The DNA for the CDR3 is TGTGCCAGCAGCTTGCCTAGGATGGAGACCCAGTACTTC.